What follows are 18 T cell receptor beta chains derived from one specimen sequenced in a study of T-cell reconstitution after alpha-beta-depleted transplantation in children. TCRbeta library preparation incorporated unique molecular identifiers. MiXCR, run by TCRdb on the PCR reads, gives a single entry per CDR3 protein. The table shows around 600,000 distinct CDR3 sequences, with roughly a tenth occurring only once. This material consisted of PBMCs from the stem cell graft donor, taken from the stem cell graft. The receptor source for this set is a human donor who donated a stem cell graft to a child with acute myeloid leukemia.

The V call is TRBV29-1, the J call TRBJ2-7; 9 bases are shared with TRBD2. V was clipped by 2 bases and J by 3 bases; unmatched bases: 5. CDR3 length equals 14 residues. Germline-derived CDR1 and CDR2 are SQVTM and ANQGSEA. The chain's CDR3 is CSVETGAGGYEQYF. The CDR3 DNA reads TGCAGCGTTGAAACGGGAGCGGGGGGCTACGAGCAGTACTTC.

This clonotype came up a few times. The rearrangement joins TRBV6-2 or TRBV6-3 to TRBJ2-7; 11 bases align to TRBD1. CDR3 length equals 14 residues. Germline values: CDR1 MNHEY, CDR2 SVGEGT. J lost 1 base, V lost 9 bases, and 5 bases had no gene match. Written as DNA, the CDR3 is TGTGCCAGTATGGGACAGGGGGTTTCCTACGAGCAGTACTTC. This codes for CASMGQGVSYEQYF.

Turning to this clonotype: One junction end does not reproduce the germline sequence, and a read error may be involved. The V and J genes are TRBV6-6 and TRBJ2-1, with 10 bases aligning to TRBD2. CDR1 and CDR2 from the germline V gene are MNHNY and SVGAGI (reference sequence). CDR3 length: 12 residues. The CDR3 DNA reads as TGTGCCAGCAGTATTGGACTAGCGGCCCCTTACTTC. Its translation: CASSIGLAAPYF.

The chain is built from TRBV12-3 or TRBV12-4 and TRBJ2-3; possibly TRBD2 for D (5 bases). Trimming pared 6 bases from V and 2 bases from J, leaving 12 bases between. CDR3 length: 14 amino acids. DNA of the CDR3: TGTGCCAGCAGCTATAGCGTAATCACAGATACGCAGTATTTT. It codes for CASSYSVITDTQYF.

Only a few counts were recorded for this clonotype. The rearrangement uses TRBV4-3 and TRBJ2-1, with 9 nucleotides matching TRBD2. V was clipped by 4 bases and J by 6 bases; unmatched bases: 10. The germline V gene encodes CDR1 LGHNA and CDR2 YSLEER. This CDR3 is 16 amino acids long. CDR3 DNA: TGCGCCAGCAGCCCCATGCCGGGACTAGCTTCCAATGAGCAGTTCTTC. Translated, it gives CASSPMPGLASNEQFF.

The chain carries TRBV18 and TRBJ2-3; no definite D call. The CDR3 is 17 amino acids. CDR1 is KGHSH and CDR2 is LQKENI in the germline V gene. The V end was cut by 3 bases, the J end by 2 bases, with 18 bases between. The DNA for the CDR3 is TGTGCCAGCTCACCGCTGTCCGCCAAGCGCCCCACAGATACGCAGTATTTT. It is translated as CASSPLSAKRPTDTQYF.

This clonotype was detected ten times or more. V and J are TRBV14 and TRBJ2-7; TRBD1 or TRBD2 may be the D gene (5 bases each). V lost 5 bases and J 2 bases, leaving 19 bases between the germline ends. This CDR3 is 16 amino acids long. Per the germline V gene, CDR1 is SGHDN and CDR2 is FVKESK. The CDR3 protein is CASSGYDGSGPYEQYF. The CDR3 bases are TGTGCCAGCAGCGGATACGACGGGTCGGGGCCCTACGAGCAGTACTTC.

This clonotype was seen only a few times. The rearrangement joins TRBV7-3 to TRBJ2-3, with a tentative D call TRBD2 (5 bases). CDR3 size: 15 residues. Germline V gene data show CDR1 as SGHTA and CDR2 as FQGTGA. Trimming shortened V by 3 bases and J by 2 bases, and 12 bases separated the two germline ends. CDR3 sequence (DNA): TGTGCCAGCAGCTTTGGGAGCGGCCCCACAGATACGCAGTATTTT. Translating gives CASSFGSGPTDTQYF.

This clonotype was recorded many times. The chain uses TRBV20-1 and TRBJ1-2, with TRBD1 matching 7 bases. V lost 3 bases and J lost 3; bases outside the gene matches: 13. In germline, CDR1 is DFQATT, CDR2 SNEGSKA (reference sequence). The CDR3 spans 16 residues. For the CDR3, the DNA is TGCAGTGCTAGCACAGGGGCCGTTGGGATTTACTATGGCTACACCTTC. Amino acid sequence: CSASTGAVGIYYGYTF.

The chain has TRBV6-2 or TRBV6-3 and TRBJ2-2, with 9 bases fitting TRBD2. The ends lost 2 bases at V and 5 bases at J; junction bases unmatched: 15. The CDR3 runs 19 residues. Looked up from germline, CDR1 is MNHEY and CDR2 is SVGEGT. The CDR3 sequence is CASSYGLGGRGFRTGELFF. CDR3 nucleotide sequence: TGTGCCAGCAGTTACGGCTTGGGCGGGAGGGGGTTCCGGACCGGGGAGCTGTTTTTT.

This clonotype was counted only a few times. The rearrangement links TRBV5-1 to TRBJ2-1, with 7 bases matching TRBD2. The length of the CDR3 is 15 residues. V lost 2 bases to trimming and J lost 6 bases; unmatched junction nucleotides: 8. Per the germline V gene, CDR1 is SGHRS and CDR2 is YFSETQ. Written as DNA, the CDR3 is TGCGCCAGCAGCTTTCGGGAGGTACGGGGCAATGAGCAGTTCTTC. Translating gives CASSFREVRGNEQFF.

This clonotype was seen a few times. The V call is TRBV6-2 or TRBV6-3, the J call TRBJ1-4; 8 bases agree with TRBD1. The CDR3 sequence is 13 residues long. Germline values: CDR1 MNHEY, CDR2 SVGEGT. V lost 8 bases to trimming and J lost 8 bases; unmatched junction nucleotides: 7. Here the CDR3 reads CASDRGGGEKLFF. The CDR3, as DNA: TGTGCCAGCGACAGGGGAGGGGGAGAAAAACTGTTTTTT.

The sample holds many counts of this clonotype. This rearrangement joins TRBV18 to TRBJ2-7; D is unclear. The germline V gene encodes CDR1 KGHSH and CDR2 LQKENI. Trimming pared 0 bases from V and 1 base from J, leaving 10 bases between. The CDR3 extends over 15 amino acids. CDR3 DNA sequence: TGTGCCAGCTCACCACCGAGTGGGCATTCCTACGAGCAGTACTTC. Residues: CASSPPSGHSYEQYF.

This clonotype was seen repeatedly, ten times or more. V and J are TRBV7-2 and TRBJ1-1, with 7 bases matching TRBD1. V lost 7 bases to trimming and J lost 0 bases; unmatched junction nucleotides: 8. The CDR3 has 15 residues. The germline gives CDR1 SGHTA, CDR2 FQGNSA. In nucleotides, the CDR3 is TGTGCCAGCATCCTCACGGGGACAGTGAACACTGAAGCTTTCTTT. This translates into CASILTGTVNTEAFF.

This clonotype showed up just a few times. The rearrangement joins TRBV15 to TRBJ2-1; TRBD2 matches at 9 bases. Germline V gene lookup returns CDR1 LNHNV and CDR2 YYDKDF (reference sequence). Losses at the gene ends were 2 bases for V and 5 bases for J; bases not matched to a gene: 4. This CDR3 spans 15 amino acids. CDR3 DNA: TGTGCCACCAGCAGACAACGACTAGCGGACAATGAGCAGTTCTTC. Amino acid sequence: CATSRQRLADNEQFF.

There are many counts of this clonotype. The chain employs TRBV12-3 or TRBV12-4 and TRBJ2-3; possibly TRBD1 for D (5 bases). Between the trimmed V and J ends, which lost 6 bases and 0 bases, there was a span of 10 bases. CDR3 length: 14 residues. The CDR3 here is CASSREESTDTQYF. For the CDR3, the DNA is TGTGCCAGCAGCAGGGAAGAAAGCACAGATACGCAGTATTTT.

The chain recombines TRBV2 with TRBJ2-1; D is undetermined. Germline CDR1 and CDR2: SNHLY and FYNNEI. This CDR3 has 14 residues. V shed 3 bases and J shed 8 bases, with 14 bases lying between them. The CDR3 coding sequence is TGTGCCAGCAGTGATTTGGCTCATCCGGATGAGCAGTTCTTC. This translates into CASSDLAHPDEQFF.

This clonotype occurred a few times. The V call is TRBV29-1, the J call TRBJ1-1; 10 bases agree with TRBD1. V shed 5 bases and J 3 bases; nucleotides not matched to a gene: 6. From germline, CDR1 is SQVTM and CDR2 ANQGSEA. CDR3 size: 14 residues. The CDR3 reads CSVSGQGGYTEAFF. In DNA, the CDR3 is TGCAGCGTTTCCGGACAGGGGGGCTACACTGAAGCTTTCTTT.